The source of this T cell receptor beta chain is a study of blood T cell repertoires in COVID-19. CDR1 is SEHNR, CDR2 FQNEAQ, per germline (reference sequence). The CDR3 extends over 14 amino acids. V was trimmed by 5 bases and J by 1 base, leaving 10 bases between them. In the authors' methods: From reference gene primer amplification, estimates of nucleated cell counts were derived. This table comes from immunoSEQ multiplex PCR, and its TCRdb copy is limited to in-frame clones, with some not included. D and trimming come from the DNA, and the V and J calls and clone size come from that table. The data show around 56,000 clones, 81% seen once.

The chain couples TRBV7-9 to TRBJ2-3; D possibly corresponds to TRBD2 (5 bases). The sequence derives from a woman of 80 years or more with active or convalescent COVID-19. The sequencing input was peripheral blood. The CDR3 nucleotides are TGTGCCAGCAGCGGGGAGACCCGCACAGATACGCAGTATTTT. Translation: CASSGETRTDTQYF. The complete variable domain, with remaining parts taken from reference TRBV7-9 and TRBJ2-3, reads DTGVSQNPRHKITKRGQNVTFRCDPISEHNRLYWYRQTLGQGPEFLTYFQNEAQLEKSRLLSDRFSAERPKGSFSTLEIQRTEQGDSAMYLCASSGETRTDTQYFGPGTRLTVL.